This TCR beta chain stems from a study of blood T cell repertoires in COVID-19. In the source study's methods: Researchers report that nucleated cell counts were estimated from reference gene primer amplification. Clones were read by immunoSEQ multiplex PCR, and TCRdb kept only the in-frame ones, dropping some. That table is the source of V, J and clone size, and D and trimming were worked out from the DNA. The top ten clones hold 1% to 1.5% of a sample with roughly 250,000 clones, approximately 91% of them seen once. Enrollees, roughly 18 to 90 years old, lived in 20 to 25 US areas. Cohort allocation depended upon clinical history that participants reported. Sequencing input: PBMCs or T cells enriched from blood (not recorded which). This clonotype originated in a human donor in a cohort exposed to, infected with or recovered from COVID-19 (not recorded which). The donor label of this sample is uncertain.

The CDR3 region is CAWSGLTGGYYEQYF. The CDR3 DNA reads as TGTGCCTGGAGCGGCCTGACAGGGGGCTATTACGAGCAGTACTTC. The chain is built from TRBV30 and TRBJ2-7, with TRBD1 matching over 10 bases. J was trimmed by 4 bases and V by 3 bases; bases with no gene match: 9. Per the germline V gene, CDR1 is GTSNPN and CDR2 is SVGIG (reference sequence). This CDR3 has 15 residues.